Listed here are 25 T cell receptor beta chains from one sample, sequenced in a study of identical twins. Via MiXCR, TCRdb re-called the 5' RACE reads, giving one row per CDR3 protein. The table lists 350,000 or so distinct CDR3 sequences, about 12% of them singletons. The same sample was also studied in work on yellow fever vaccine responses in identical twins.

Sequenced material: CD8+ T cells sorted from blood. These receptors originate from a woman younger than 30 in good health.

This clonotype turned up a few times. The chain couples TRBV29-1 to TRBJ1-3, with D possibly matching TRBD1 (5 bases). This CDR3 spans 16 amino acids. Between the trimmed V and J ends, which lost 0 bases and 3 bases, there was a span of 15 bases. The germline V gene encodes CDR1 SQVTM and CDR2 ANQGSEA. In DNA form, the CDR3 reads TGCAGCGTTGAAGATGGAGAGTACAGGAGTGGAAACACCATATATTTT. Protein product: CSVEDGEYRSGNTIYF.

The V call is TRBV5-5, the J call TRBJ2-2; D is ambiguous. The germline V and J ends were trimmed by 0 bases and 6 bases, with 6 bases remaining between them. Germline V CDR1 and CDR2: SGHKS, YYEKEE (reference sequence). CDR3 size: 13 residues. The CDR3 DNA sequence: TGTGCCAGCAGCTTGGGGCCTGCCGGGGAGCTGTTTTTT. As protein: CASSLGPAGELFF.

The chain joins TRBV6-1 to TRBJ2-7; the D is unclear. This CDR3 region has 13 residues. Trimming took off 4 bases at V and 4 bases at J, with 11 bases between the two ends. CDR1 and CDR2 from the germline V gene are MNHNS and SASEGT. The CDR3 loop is CASSADEIYEQYV. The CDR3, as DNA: TGTGCCAGCAGTGCGGACGAGATTTACGAGCAGTACGTC.

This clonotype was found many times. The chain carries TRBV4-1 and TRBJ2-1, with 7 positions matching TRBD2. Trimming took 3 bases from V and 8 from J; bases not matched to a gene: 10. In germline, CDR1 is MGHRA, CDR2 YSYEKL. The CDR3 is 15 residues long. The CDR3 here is CASSHQMNGGDEQFF. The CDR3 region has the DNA TGCGCCAGCAGCCACCAAATGAATGGGGGGGATGAGCAGTTCTTC.

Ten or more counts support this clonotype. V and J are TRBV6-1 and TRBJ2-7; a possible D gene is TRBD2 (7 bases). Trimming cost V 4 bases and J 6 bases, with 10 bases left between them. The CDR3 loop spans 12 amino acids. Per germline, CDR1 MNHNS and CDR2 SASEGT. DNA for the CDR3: TGTGCCAGCAGTGTTAGGGGGGGCGAGCAGTACGTC. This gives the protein CASSVRGGEQYV.

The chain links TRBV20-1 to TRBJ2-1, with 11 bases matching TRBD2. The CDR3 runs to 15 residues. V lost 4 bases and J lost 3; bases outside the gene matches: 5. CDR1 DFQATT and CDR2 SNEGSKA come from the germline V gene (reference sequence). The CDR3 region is CSATTGTSGYNEQFF. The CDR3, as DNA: TGCAGTGCTACAACCGGGACTAGCGGCTACAATGAGCAGTTCTTC.

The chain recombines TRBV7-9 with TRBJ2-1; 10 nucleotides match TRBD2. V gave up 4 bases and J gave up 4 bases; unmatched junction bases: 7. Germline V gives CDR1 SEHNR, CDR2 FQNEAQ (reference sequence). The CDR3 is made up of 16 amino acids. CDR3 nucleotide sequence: TGTGCCAGCAGCTCCTCCGCACTAGCGGGATACAATGAGCAGTTCTTC. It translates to CASSSSALAGYNEQFF.

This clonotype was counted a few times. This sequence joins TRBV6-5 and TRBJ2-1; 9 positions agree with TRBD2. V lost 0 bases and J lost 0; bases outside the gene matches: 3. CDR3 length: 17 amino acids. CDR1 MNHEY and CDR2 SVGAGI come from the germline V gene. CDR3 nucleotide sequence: TGTGCCAGCAGTTACTCTAGCGGGGGCCTCTCCTACAATGAGCAGTTCTTC. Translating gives CASSYSSGGLSYNEQFF.

The CDR3 reads CSVREGNRGETQYF. CDR3 bases: TGCAGCGTGAGGGAGGGGAACCGCGGGGAGACCCAGTACTTC. V and J are TRBV29-1 and TRBJ2-5; 7 positions match TRBD2. Germline CDR1 and CDR2: SQVTM and ANQGSEA. J lost 5 bases, V lost 6 bases, and 12 bases had no gene match. This CDR3 has 14 residues.

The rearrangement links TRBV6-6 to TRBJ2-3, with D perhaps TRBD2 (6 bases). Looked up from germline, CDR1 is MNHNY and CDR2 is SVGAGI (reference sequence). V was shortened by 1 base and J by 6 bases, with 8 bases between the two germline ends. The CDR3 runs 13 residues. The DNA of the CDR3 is TGTGCCAGCAGTTACTTTCTAGCGGATACGCAGTATTTT. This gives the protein CASSYFLADTQYF.

The DNA of the CDR3 is TGCAGTGCGTCCGCTGAGACCCAGTACTTC. This encodes CSASAETQYF. The chain links TRBV20-1 to TRBJ2-5; D is undetermined. The length of the CDR3 is 10 residues. With 6 bases removed from V and 5 bases from J, the gap between germline ends came to 7 bases. Germline V CDR1 and CDR2: DFQATT, SNEGSKA (reference sequence).

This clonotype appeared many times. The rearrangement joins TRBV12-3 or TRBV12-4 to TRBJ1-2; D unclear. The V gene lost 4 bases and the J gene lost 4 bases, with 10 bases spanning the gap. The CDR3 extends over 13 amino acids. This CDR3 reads CASSWATPYGYTF. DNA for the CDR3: TGTGCCAGCAGTTGGGCCACGCCCTATGGCTACACCTTC.

This CDR3 reads CASSPLGGLNTEAFF. The DNA of the CDR3 is TGTGCCAGCAGCCCGTTGGGGGGGTTGAACACTGAAGCTTTCTTT. V and J are TRBV7-9 and TRBJ1-1; a weak D match, TRBD1 (5 bases). CDR1 is SEHNR, CDR2 FQNEAQ, per germline (reference sequence). Trimming pared 5 bases from V and 0 bases from J, leaving 13 bases between. The CDR3 runs 15 residues.

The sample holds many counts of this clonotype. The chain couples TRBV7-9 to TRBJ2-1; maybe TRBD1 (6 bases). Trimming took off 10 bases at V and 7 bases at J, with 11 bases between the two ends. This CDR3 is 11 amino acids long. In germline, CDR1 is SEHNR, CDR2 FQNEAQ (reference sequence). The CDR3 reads CATGTGNEQFF. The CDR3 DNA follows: TGTGCCACCGGAACAGGGAATGAGCAGTTCTTC.

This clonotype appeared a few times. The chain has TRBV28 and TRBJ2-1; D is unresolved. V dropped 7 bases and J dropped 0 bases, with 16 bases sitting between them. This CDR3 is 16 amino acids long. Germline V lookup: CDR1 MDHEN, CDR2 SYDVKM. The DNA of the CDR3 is TGTGCCAGCATCGGTTTCGGCGGAAGCTCCTACAATGAGCAGTTCTTC. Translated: CASIGFGGSSYNEQFF. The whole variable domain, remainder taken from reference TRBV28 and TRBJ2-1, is DVKVTQSSRYLVKRTGEKVFLECVQDMDHENMFWYRQDPGLGLRLIYFSYDVKMKEKGDIPEGYSVSREKKERFSLILESASTNQTSMYLCASIGFGGSSYNEQFFGPGTRLTVL.

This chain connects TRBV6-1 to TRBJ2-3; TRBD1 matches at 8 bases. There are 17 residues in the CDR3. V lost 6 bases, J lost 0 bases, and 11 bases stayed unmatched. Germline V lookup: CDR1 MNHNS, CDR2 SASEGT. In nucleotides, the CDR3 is TGTGCCAGCAGCGCTCTGGGACAGGCAGCTAGCACAGATACGCAGTATTTT. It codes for CASSALGQAASTDTQYF.

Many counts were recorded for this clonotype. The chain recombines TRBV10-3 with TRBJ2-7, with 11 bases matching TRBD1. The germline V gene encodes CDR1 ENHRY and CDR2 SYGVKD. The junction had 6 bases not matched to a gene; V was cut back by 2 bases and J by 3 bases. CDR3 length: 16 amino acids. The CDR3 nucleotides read TGTGCCATCAGTGAGCGCCGGGACAGGGGGAGCTACGAGCAGTACTTC. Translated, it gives CAISERRDRGSYEQYF.

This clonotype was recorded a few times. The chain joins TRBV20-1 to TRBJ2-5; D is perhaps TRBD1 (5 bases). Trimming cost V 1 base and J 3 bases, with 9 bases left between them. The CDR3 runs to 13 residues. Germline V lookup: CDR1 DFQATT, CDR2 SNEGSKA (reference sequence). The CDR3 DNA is TGCAGTGCTAGAGGACAGCTTGAAGAGACCCAGTACTTC. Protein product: CSARGQLEETQYF.

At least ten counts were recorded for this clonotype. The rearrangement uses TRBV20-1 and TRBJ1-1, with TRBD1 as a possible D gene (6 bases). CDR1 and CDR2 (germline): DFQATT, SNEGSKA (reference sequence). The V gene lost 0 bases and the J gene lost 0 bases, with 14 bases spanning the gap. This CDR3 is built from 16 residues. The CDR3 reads CSARDNVGAVNTEAFF. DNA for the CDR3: TGCAGTGCTAGAGATAATGTGGGGGCCGTGAACACTGAAGCTTTCTTT.

DNA for the CDR3: TGCGCCAGCAGCCAAGATCGATCAGCGGGGGGGCTGGAGACCCAGTACTTC. Translating it yields CASSQDRSAGGLETQYF. V gene TRBV4-1 combines with J gene TRBJ2-5; 10 bases are a match to TRBD2. J gave up 5 bases and V 0 bases, and 9 bases lay outside the gene matches. This CDR3 has 17 residues. The germline V gene encodes CDR1 MGHRA and CDR2 YSYEKL.

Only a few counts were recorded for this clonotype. CDR3 sequence (DNA): TGTGCCAGCAGAGACAACCGGGACAGGGGCGACTATGGCTACACCTTC. It codes for CASRDNRDRGDYGYTF. This sequence joins TRBV9 and TRBJ1-2, with 10 nucleotides matching TRBD1. V trimming: 5 bases; J trimming: 3 bases; junction bases outside the gene matches: 10. The germline V gene has CDR1 SGDLS and CDR2 YYNGEE. The CDR3 is 16 amino acids. The complete variable domain, with remaining parts taken from reference TRBV9 and TRBJ1-2, reads DSGVTQTPKHLITATGQRVTLRCSPRSGDLSVYWYQQSLDQGLQFLIQYYNGEERAKGNILERFSAQQFPDLHSELNLSSLELGDSALYFCASRDNRDRGDYGYTFGSGTRLTVV.

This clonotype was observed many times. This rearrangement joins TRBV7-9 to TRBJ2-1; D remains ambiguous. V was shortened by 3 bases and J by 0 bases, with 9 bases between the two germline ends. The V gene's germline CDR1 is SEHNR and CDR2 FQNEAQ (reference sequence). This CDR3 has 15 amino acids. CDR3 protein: CASSFEHLSYNEQFF. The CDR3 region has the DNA TGTGCCAGCAGCTTCGAGCACCTCTCCTACAATGAGCAGTTCTTC.

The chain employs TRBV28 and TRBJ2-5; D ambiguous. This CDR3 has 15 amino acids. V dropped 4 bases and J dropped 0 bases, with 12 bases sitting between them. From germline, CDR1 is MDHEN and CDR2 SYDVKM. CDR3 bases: TGTGCCAGCAGTTATATGACGGGCTACCAAGAGACCCAGTACTTC. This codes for CASSYMTGYQETQYF.

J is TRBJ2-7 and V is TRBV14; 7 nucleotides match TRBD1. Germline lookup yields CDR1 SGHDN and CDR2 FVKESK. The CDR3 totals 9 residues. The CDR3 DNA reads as TGTGCCAGCAGCCATTCGACAGGGGTC. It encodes CASSHSTGV.

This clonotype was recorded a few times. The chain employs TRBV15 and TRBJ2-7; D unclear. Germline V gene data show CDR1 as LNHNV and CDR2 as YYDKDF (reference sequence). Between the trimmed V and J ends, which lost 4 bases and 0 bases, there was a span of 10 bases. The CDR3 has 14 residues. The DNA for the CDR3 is TGTGCCACCAGCATTAGTGCAGGCTCCTACGAGCAGTACGTC. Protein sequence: CATSISAGSYEQYV.